These 23 T cell receptor beta chains originate from one sample sequenced in a study of cytomegalovirus exposure and HLA in healthy donors. Primers: 60 Vbeta forward and 13 Jbeta reverse. TCRdb's table, derived via immunoSEQ multiplex PCR, lists solely in-frame clones and lacks some. The sample records 100,000 to 150,000 clones, roughly three quarters being singletons. Sequencing was done on a sample of PBMCs. These receptors all come from a woman under 30 in good health and CMV-seronegative.

This chain uses TRBV10-3 with TRBJ2-2; D is unclear. V was trimmed by 0 bases and J by 1 base, leaving 6 bases between them. The CDR3 is 15 residues long. Germline V gene sequence: CDR1 ENHRY, CDR2 SYGVKD. CDR3 sequence (DNA): TGTGCCATCAGTGAGTCTACGCGGAACACCGGGGAGCTGTTTTTT. This codes for CAISESTRNTGELFF.

The genes are TRBV25-1 and TRBJ2-5, with D possibly TRBD1 on 6 matching bases. The CDR3 sequence is 18 residues long. Germline V CDR1 and CDR2: MGHDK, SYGVNS. V lost 5 bases and J lost 2, with 24 bases in between. CDR3 loop: CASSRGWMATVRQETQYF. CDR3 in DNA: TGTGCCAGCAGTAGGGGGTGGATGGCTACCGTACGTCAAGAGACCCAGTACTTC.

The V gene is TRBV5-5, the J gene TRBJ2-1; 14 bases are shared with TRBD2. Germline CDR1 SGHKS, CDR2 YYEKEE (reference sequence). Trimming cost V 4 bases and J 6 bases; bases outside gene matches: 18. The CDR3 is 20 residues long. CDR3 DNA sequence: TGTGCCAGCAGCCCCGGGACACCGGGGACTAGCGGGAGAGTGCCCAATGAGCAGTTCTTC. Translating it yields CASSPGTPGTSGRVPNEQFF. Variable domain in full (rest from reference TRBV5-5 and TRBJ2-1): DAGVTQSPTHLIKTRGQQVTLRCSPISGHKSVSWYQQVLGQGPQFIFQYYEKEERGRGNFPDRFSARQFPNYSSELNVNALLLGDSALYLCASSPGTPGTSGRVPNEQFFGPGTRLTVL.

This clone was detected once. The rearrangement links TRBV29-1 to TRBJ2-1, with 10 bases aligning to TRBD2. Germline-derived CDR1 and CDR2 are SQVTM and ANQGSEA. J gave up 4 bases and V 4 bases, and 4 bases lay outside the gene matches. The CDR3 loop spans 14 amino acids. CDR3 nucleotides: TGCAGCGTTGTATCTAGCGGGAGTTACAATGAGCAGTTCTTC. It yields the protein CSVVSSGSYNEQFF.

This clone was recorded a few times. V and J are TRBV25-1 and TRBJ1-3; no firm D call. V shed 7 bases and J shed 4 bases, with 5 bases lying between them. The CDR3 has 11 residues. Germline values: CDR1 MGHDK, CDR2 SYGVNS. The DNA for the CDR3 is TGTGCCAGCATTCAGGGAAACACCATATATTTT. It encodes CASIQGNTIYF.

The chain employs TRBV18 and TRBJ2-5; 7 positions agree with TRBD1. The junction had 5 bases not matched to a gene; V was cut back by 2 bases and J by 5 bases. The V gene's germline CDR1 is KGHSH and CDR2 LQKENI. The CDR3 has 14 residues. In DNA form, the CDR3 reads TGTGCCAGCTCACCAACAGGGGAAGTGGAGACCCAGTACTTC. Translating gives CASSPTGEVETQYF.

This clone showed up just once. V usage is TRBV30 and J usage is TRBJ1-2; 11 bases map to TRBD1. The CDR3 sequence is 16 residues long. The V segment lost 3 bases and the J segment 4 bases; nucleotides outside the gene matches: 10. Germline values: CDR1 GTSNPN, CDR2 SVGIG (reference sequence). DNA of the CDR3: TGTGCCTGGAGGTACCGGGACAGGGGGTTTGGCTATGGCTACACCTTC. Protein product: CAWRYRDRGFGYGYTF.

The rearrangement uses TRBV19 and TRBJ2-5; TRBD2 aligns across 8 bases. The CDR3 runs 15 residues. The germline gives CDR1 LNHDA, CDR2 SQIVND (reference sequence). Germline trimming cut 3 bases from V and 5 bases from J; bases unmatched to any gene: 8. CDR3 amino acids: CASSMAGGGGETQYF. The CDR3 DNA reads TGTGCCAGTAGTATGGCGGGGGGCGGCGGGGAGACCCAGTACTTC.

The rearrangement links TRBV11-2 to TRBJ2-7, with D maybe TRBD1 (5 bases). Germline lookup yields CDR1 SGHAT and CDR2 FQNNGV. V lost 6 bases and J lost 5, with 14 bases in between. The CDR3 runs 13 residues. CDR3 nucleotides: TGTGCCAGCAGGAATGACCCAGGGAACGAGCAGTACTTC. This translates into CASRNDPGNEQYF.

The chain recombines TRBV4-2 with TRBJ2-5, with D maybe TRBD2 (7 bases). Germline V gene data show CDR1 as LGHNA and CDR2 as YNFKEQ. Trimming shortened V by 0 bases and J by 5 bases, and 19 bases separated the two germline ends. This CDR3 spans 17 amino acids. The CDR3 region has the DNA TGTGCCAGCAGCCAAGAATATGGGGGGGCGAGGGGGGAGACCCAGTACTTC. Encoded protein: CASSQEYGGARGETQYF.

The chain joins TRBV30 to TRBJ1-5, with D hard to call. In germline, CDR1 is GTSNPN, CDR2 SVGIG (reference sequence). Trimming removed 0 bases at V and 6 bases at J, with 9 bases between. This CDR3 contains 13 residues. CDR3 sequence reads: CAWSVNNRQPQHF. In DNA form, the CDR3 reads TGTGCCTGGAGTGTTAACAATCGTCAGCCCCAGCATTTT.

The chain carries TRBV27 and TRBJ2-7; D is unclear. Germline lookup yields CDR1 MNHEY and CDR2 SMNVEV (reference sequence). The CDR3 sequence is 13 residues long. The V gene lost 3 bases and the J gene lost 0 bases, with 6 bases spanning the gap. The CDR3 sequence is CASSLGFSYEQYF. The CDR3 DNA reads TGTGCCAGCAGTTTGGGCTTCTCCTACGAGCAGTACTTC.

The chain joins TRBV29-1 to TRBJ2-1; 10 bases are shared with TRBD2. Germline trimming cut 7 bases from V and 7 bases from J; bases unmatched to any gene: 13. Germline loops: CDR1 SQVTM, CDR2 ANQGSEA. The CDR3 consists of 15 residues. In nucleotides, the CDR3 is TGCAGCGCAACCGCAGCTAGCGGGGGCCCTAATGAGCAGTTCTTC. Residues: CSATAASGGPNEQFF.

As concerns this clone: Other nucleotide sequences from this sample produce the same CDR3. V usage is TRBV10-1 and J usage is TRBJ1-1, with TRBD1 identical over 8 bases. From germline, CDR1 is WNHNN and CDR2 SYGVQD (reference sequence). The CDR3 spans 15 residues. Trimming at V came to 3 bases and at J to 1 base, leaving 4 bases not matched to a gene. The CDR3 reads CASSESGQGNTEAFF. In DNA form, the CDR3 reads TGCGCCAGCAGTGAAAGTGGACAGGGGAACACTGAAGCTTTCTTT.

The rearrangement joins TRBV30 to TRBJ1-4; D gene ambiguous. The CDR3 covers 15 residues. V was pared by 2 bases and J by 5 bases, with 15 bases between. In germline, CDR1 is GTSNPN, CDR2 SVGIG (reference sequence). The CDR3 region is CAWSPRTPLNEKLFF. The CDR3 DNA reads TGTGCCTGGAGTCCAAGGACTCCATTAAATGAAAAACTGTTTTTT.

As to this clone: Distinct nucleotide sequences in the sample also encode this CDR3. The chain recombines TRBV27 with TRBJ2-7; TRBD2 matches at 10 bases. This CDR3 contains 14 residues. Germline V gives CDR1 MNHEY, CDR2 SMNVEV (reference sequence). The V gene end was trimmed by 3 bases and the J gene end by 2 bases; junction bases not matched to a gene: 1. The CDR3 coding sequence is TGTGCCAGCAGTTTTACTAGCGGGACCTACGAGCAGTACTTC. Translated: CASSFTSGTYEQYF.

This clone was counted between two and nine times. This chain links TRBV2 with TRBJ2-2; 7 nucleotides line up with TRBD2. Germline CDR1 and CDR2: SNHLY and FYNNEI. Germline trimming cut 7 bases from V and 7 bases from J; bases unmatched to any gene: 15. CDR3 length equals 16 residues. The CDR3 loop reads CASNTPQAGVNGELFF. For the CDR3, the DNA is TGTGCCAGCAACACTCCGCAGGCGGGGGTAAACGGGGAGCTGTTTTTT.

In DNA, the CDR3 is TGTGCCAGCAGCCCAGAGGTCGCAGGGGGTGGCTACACCTTC. Its translation: CASSPEVAGGGYTF. This sequence joins TRBV7-8 and TRBJ1-2, with 7 positions matching TRBD1. Trimming cost V 5 bases and J 7 bases; bases outside gene matches: 10. Germline V CDR1 and CDR2: SGHVS, FQNEAQ. The CDR3 totals 14 residues.

The genes are TRBV30 and TRBJ1-3; no clear D. V was pared by 2 bases and J by 3 bases, with 11 bases between. This CDR3 has 14 residues. The V gene's germline CDR1 is GTSNPN and CDR2 SVGIG (reference sequence). This CDR3 reads CAWSFTTGGNTIYF. The CDR3 nucleotides read TGTGCCTGGAGTTTCACCACGGGTGGAAACACCATATATTTT.

The V call is TRBV7-2, the J call TRBJ1-1; 9 bases agree with TRBD1. CDR1 and CDR2 (germline): SGHTA, FQGNSA. With V trimmed by 4 bases and J by 4 bases, 1 base remained unmatched. CDR3 length equals 13 residues. CDR3 loop: CASSWGQGTEAFF. The CDR3 region has the DNA TGTGCCAGCAGCTGGGGACAGGGCACTGAAGCTTTCTTT.

The rearrangement links TRBV6-5 to TRBJ1-2; weak D call: TRBD1 (5 bases). This CDR3 has 15 residues. V was pared by 0 bases and J by 8 bases, with 16 bases between. CDR1 is MNHEY, CDR2 SVGAGI, per germline. CDR3 region: CASSYSLGREDGYTF. For the CDR3, the DNA is TGTGCCAGCAGTTACTCTTTGGGCAGGGAGGACGGCTACACCTTC.

J is TRBJ1-3 and V is TRBV6-1; the match to TRBD1 covers 7 bases. Germline V gene data show CDR1 as MNHNS and CDR2 as SASEGT. V lost 6 bases, J lost 2 bases, and 7 bases stayed unmatched. This CDR3 comprises 15 residues. CDR3 protein: CASRGTGDAGNTIYF. As DNA, the CDR3 is TGTGCCAGCAGGGGAACAGGGGATGCTGGAAACACCATATATTTT.

The chain is built from TRBV4-2 and TRBJ2-1; D might be TRBD2 (6 bases). The germline V gene encodes CDR1 LGHNA and CDR2 YNFKEQ. This CDR3 is built from 16 residues. Trimming took 3 bases from V and 3 from J, leaving 15 bases between them. CDR3 in amino acids: CASSQIADASYNEQFF. In DNA, the CDR3 is TGTGCCAGCAGCCAGATAGCGGACGCTAGCTACAATGAGCAGTTCTTC.